These 20 T cell receptor beta chains share one sample of origin, sequenced in a study of blood T cell repertoires in COVID-19 (TCRdb year 2020). The method behind the library was the immunoSEQ multiplex PCR assay. Drawn from immuneACCESS, this table holds only the in-frame rearrangements with V and J called that TCRdb kept. Clones are partly lost; checked studies trace under half to an unresolved V gene and leave the rest unexplained. The sample records a few hundred thousand clones, roughly 84% of which are singletons. Of the sample, around 3% falls within the top ten clones. The specimen was PBMCs or T cells enriched from blood (not recorded which). The source is a woman in her thirties who had recovered from COVID-19.

The gene calls are TRBV30 and TRBJ1-5; D is perhaps TRBD1 (5 bases). Germline assignment: CDR1 GTSNPN and CDR2 SVGIG (reference sequence). Trimming cost V 0 bases and J 1 base, with 13 bases left between them. The CDR3 sequence is 16 residues long. In DNA, the CDR3 is TGTGCCTGGAGTGTAGGCAGGGAATTCAGCAATCAGCCCCAGCATTTT. The encoded protein is CAWSVGREFSNQPQHF. The full variable domain, with the rest looked up from reference TRBV30 and TRBJ1-5, is SQTIHQWPATLVQPVGSPLSLECTVEGTSNPNLYWYRQAAGRGLQLLFYSVGIGQISSEVPQNLSASRPQDRQFILSSKKLLLSDSGFYLCAWSVGREFSNQPQHFGDGTRLSIL.

The chain links TRBV11-3 to TRBJ1-5, with D possibly matching TRBD1 (5 bases). V was cut by 1 base and J by 5 bases, with 24 bases left in between. Germline V gene sequence: CDR1 SGHNT, CDR2 YENEEA. The CDR3 is made up of 19 amino acids. CDR3 sequence reads: CASSLGRGGEVGIHQPQHF. CDR3 in DNA: TGTGCCAGCAGCTTAGGTCGGGGGGGTGAGGTTGGGATTCATCAGCCCCAGCATTTT.

The chain employs TRBV11-3 and TRBJ2-7; TRBD1 aligns across 9 bases. Germline V gene data show CDR1 as SGHNT and CDR2 as YENEEA. This CDR3 has 17 amino acids. The junction had 19 bases not matched to a gene; V was cut back by 6 bases and J by 7 bases. CDR3 residues: CASSTADRGWWVGEQYF. In DNA form, the CDR3 reads TGTGCCAGCAGTACCGCGGACAGGGGATGGTGGGTGGGTGAGCAGTACTTC. The complete variable domain, with remaining parts taken from reference TRBV11-3 and TRBJ2-7, reads EAGVVQSPRYKIIEKKQPVAFWCNPISGHNTLYWYLQNLGQGPELLIRYENEEAVDDSQLPKDRFSAERLKGVDSTLKIQPAELGDSAVYLCASSTADRGWWVGEQYFGPGTRLTVT.

V gene TRBV7-3 combines with J gene TRBJ2-3; 11 nucleotides agree with TRBD2. CDR1 is SGHTA and CDR2 is FQGTGA in the germline V gene. The CDR3 is 15 amino acids. The V and J ends lost 3 bases and 4 bases, in that order; junction bases with no gene match: 3. CDR3 protein: CASSFGLAGSDTQYF. In nucleotides, the CDR3 is TGTGCCAGCAGCTTCGGACTAGCGGGCTCAGATACGCAGTATTTT.

The chain combines TRBV28 with TRBJ1-5; a possible D gene is TRBD1 (5 bases). Germline lookup yields CDR1 MDHEN and CDR2 SYDVKM. V dropped 5 bases and J dropped 7 bases, with 18 bases sitting between them. The CDR3 length is 15 residues. This chain's CDR3 is CASSSPGGIRQPQHF. CDR3 nucleotides: TGTGCCAGCAGTAGCCCCGGGGGGATAAGGCAGCCCCAGCATTTT.

This clone was observed a single time. The chain recombines TRBV19 with TRBJ1-5; 7 bases line up with TRBD1. The CDR3 loop spans 16 amino acids. V shed 3 bases, J shed 1 base, and the junction held 6 bases outside the gene matches. From germline, CDR1 is LNHDA and CDR2 SQIVND (reference sequence). The CDR3 reads CASSIHRGGSNQPQHF. CDR3 in DNA: TGTGCCAGTAGTATCCACAGGGGTGGAAGCAATCAGCCCCAGCATTTT.

The chain couples TRBV19 to TRBJ2-7; 11 positions agree with TRBD2. The CDR3 is 15 residues long. Germline lookup yields CDR1 LNHDA and CDR2 SQIVND (reference sequence). Trimming at V came to 5 bases and at J to 1 base, leaving 4 bases not matched to a gene. CDR3 nucleotide sequence: TGTGCCAGTAGTCCTAGCGGGAGGTCTTCCTACGAGCAGTACTTC. This sequence encodes CASSPSGRSSYEQYF.

The CDR3 DNA is TGTGCCAGCAGCAAAGGGACATCCCTGGTGCGTCAGCCCCAGCATTTT. Its protein is CASSKGTSLVRQPQHF. This chain connects TRBV21-1 to TRBJ1-5; TRBD1, the table's D call, lacks a check against the DNA. TRBV21-1 is designated a pseudogene. The CDR3 is made up of 16 amino acids.

This clone has a single count. J is TRBJ2-1 and V is TRBV3-1 (or the pseudogene TRBV3-2); 12 bases are a match to TRBD2. The CDR3 covers 15 residues. Germline V CDR1 and CDR2: LGHDT, YNNKEL (reference sequence). Trimming at V came to 5 bases and at J to 10 bases, leaving 9 bases not matched to a gene. The CDR3 sequence is CASSSHSGLAGEQFF. CDR3 DNA sequence: TGTGCCAGCAGCTCTCACTCGGGACTAGCGGGCGAGCAGTTCTTC.

The DNA of the CDR3 is TGCGCCAGCAGCTTGGTAGACATGAACACTGAAGCTTTCTTT. Translation: CASSLVDMNTEAFF. The chain has TRBV5-1 and TRBJ1-1; D uncertain. Germline CDR1 is SGHRS and CDR2 is YFSETQ. This CDR3 is built from 14 residues. V lost 0 bases and J 0 bases, leaving 6 bases between the germline ends.

The gene calls are TRBV3-1 (or the pseudogene TRBV3-2) and TRBJ2-3, with 11 bases lining up with TRBD1. CDR1 and CDR2 from the germline V gene are LGHDT and YNNKEL (reference sequence). The CDR3 is 18 residues long. Unmatched junction bases numbered 11, after V lost 0 bases and J lost 6 bases. The chain's CDR3 is CASSQEPGTGGERDTQYF. Written as DNA, the CDR3 is TGTGCCAGCAGCCAAGAGCCCGGGACAGGGGGAGAGAGGGATACGCAGTATTTT.

This clone was counted a few times. The chain recombines TRBV19 with TRBJ1-2; 12 nucleotides agree with TRBD1. CDR1 is LNHDA, CDR2 SQIVND, per germline (reference sequence). With 5 bases clipped from V and 7 bases from J, the junction kept 8 bases outside the gene matches. CDR3 length: 15 residues. The CDR3 protein is CASSPGDRGPGGYTF. The CDR3 nucleotides are TGTGCCAGTAGTCCTGGGGACAGGGGGCCAGGTGGCTACACCTTC.

The rearrangement joins TRBV28 to TRBJ2-7; D is uncertain. The CDR3 has 12 amino acids. V gave up 2 bases and J gave up 3 bases, with 5 bases separating them. Germline CDR1 reads MDHEN; CDR2 reads SYDVKM. CDR3 DNA sequence: TGTGCCAGCAGTTTAAACAACTACGAGCAGTACTTC. It specifies CASSLNNYEQYF.

DNA of the CDR3: TGTGCCAGCAGCTTTGGGAGGGGACACGGCATGAACACTGAAGCTTTCTTT. It encodes CASSFGRGHGMNTEAFF. The chain recombines TRBV7-9 with TRBJ1-1, with a possible D match to TRBD1 (6 bases). CDR1 SEHNR and CDR2 FQNEAQ come from the germline V gene (reference sequence). V lost 3 bases to trimming and J lost 0 bases, with 17 bases between them. This CDR3 contains 17 residues.

The chain recombines TRBV19 with TRBJ2-7, with TRBD1 matching over 7 bases. V trimming: 4 bases; J trimming: 5 bases; junction bases outside the gene matches: 2. Germline-derived CDR1 and CDR2 are LNHDA and SQIVND (reference sequence). The CDR3 spans 12 residues. Here the CDR3 reads CASSKTGNEQYF. For the CDR3, the DNA is TGTGCCAGTAGTAAGACAGGGAACGAGCAGTACTTC.

The gene calls are TRBV7-2 and TRBJ1-6; no firm D call. The CDR3 sequence is 15 residues long. Germline-derived CDR1 and CDR2 are SGHTA and FQGNSA. Trimming removed 2 bases from V and 7 bases from J, with 12 bases in between. The CDR3 spells CASSLRAPPNSPLHF. CDR3 nucleotide sequence: TGTGCCAGCAGCTTAAGAGCACCTCCGAATTCACCCCTCCACTTT.

This clone has a single count. The chain has TRBV18 and TRBJ1-1; 9 nucleotides match TRBD1. There are 14 residues in the CDR3. Looked up from germline, CDR1 is KGHSH and CDR2 is LQKENI. V gave up 6 bases and J gave up 4 bases; unmatched junction bases: 6. The chain's CDR3 is CASSAGQGGTEAFF. Here the CDR3 DNA reads TGTGCCAGCTCTGCGGGACAGGGAGGCACTGAAGCTTTCTTT.

This sequence joins TRBV4-1 and TRBJ1-5, with 9 bases that match TRBD1. Germline V gives CDR1 MGHRA, CDR2 YSYEKL. This CDR3 is built from 16 residues. The V gene end was trimmed by 1 base and the J gene end by 1 base; junction bases not matched to a gene: 2. CDR3 bases: TGCGCCAGCAGCCAAGTAGACAGGGGGAGCAATCAGCCCCAGCATTTT. The encoded protein is CASSQVDRGSNQPQHF.

The rearrangement uses TRBV4-2 and TRBJ2-1, with 7 nucleotides matching TRBD2. The CDR3 spans 14 residues. Unmatched junction bases numbered 6, after V lost 0 bases and J lost 10 bases. The germline V gene has CDR1 LGHNA and CDR2 YNFKEQ. This chain's CDR3 is CASSQDGGDSEQFF. Written as DNA, the CDR3 is TGTGCCAGCAGCCAAGATGGGGGGGATAGCGAGCAGTTCTTC.

Only a few counts were recorded for this clone. The chain has TRBV7-2 and TRBJ2-7; the D gene is possibly TRBD1 (5 bases). CDR1 is SGHTA, CDR2 FQGNSA, per germline. The length of the CDR3 is 15 residues. The V and J ends lost 3 bases and 5 bases respectively, with 17 bases between them. CDR3 in DNA: TGTGCCAGCAGCTTTAGGGGTTATACCGCGGACGAGCAGTACTTC. It translates to CASSFRGYTADEQYF.